In its sample, the clone carrying this TCR beta chain was seen many times. Its antigen remains unidentified. The data stem from a study of regulatory T cells in long-lasting Graves disease. Overall study context: For under 3 months, newly diagnosed Graves' patients had been taking antithyroid drugs. Notes on the study in general: There was favoring of TRBV28, TRBJ1-2 and TRBJ2-5 in persistent disease. Graves' patients with persistent disease showed TCR diversity lower than patients newly diagnosed.

With V trimmed by 1 base and J by 4 bases, 8 bases remained unmatched. Germline V gene lookup returns CDR1 LGHDT and CDR2 YNNKEL (reference sequence). CDR3 length: 16 amino acids. Arm-PCR of CDR3 regions and iRepertoire HTBI primers were the basis on which TCR beta libraries were built. MiXCR was run by TCRdb on the multiplex PCR reads, yielding one entry per CDR3 protein. This sample has around 400,000 distinct CDR3 sequences, with 15% to 19% found just once. Time point defined: newly diagnosed GD, antithyroid drugs for less than 3 months. The TCR library was made from RNA that had been extracted from PBMCs in TRIzol. Criteria from the American Thyroid Association guidelines were applied to diagnose Graves' disease.

The clonotype originates from a female donor with Graves disease. Specimen: peripheral blood mononuclear cells (PBMCs), collected at new diagnosis, from a patient treated with antithyroid drugs. J is TRBJ2-5 and V is TRBV3-1; TRBD1 matches 8 bases. CDR3 bases: TGTGCCAGCAGCCAAGGACAGGGGTTATCGGGAGAGACCCAGTACTTC. Translation gives CASSQGQGLSGETQYF.